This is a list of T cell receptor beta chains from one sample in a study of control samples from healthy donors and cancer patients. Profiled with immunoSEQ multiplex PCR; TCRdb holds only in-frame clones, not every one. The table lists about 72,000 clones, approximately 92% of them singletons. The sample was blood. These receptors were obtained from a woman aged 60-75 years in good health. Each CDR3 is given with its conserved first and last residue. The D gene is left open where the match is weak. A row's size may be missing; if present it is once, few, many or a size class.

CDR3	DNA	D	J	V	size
CASSFLVNTEAFF	TGTGCCAGCAGTTTTTTGGTGAACACTGAAGCTTTCTTT	NA	TRBJ1-1	TRBV12-3/TRBV12-4	NA
CASSLDGDTQYF	TGTGCCAGCAGCTTAGATGGGGATACGCAGTATTTT	NA	TRBJ2-3	TRBV11-3	NA
CASSPWANNEQFF	TGTGCCAGCAGCCCATGGGCCAACAATGAGCAGTTCTTC	NA	TRBJ2-1	TRBV14	NA
CASSSLGTVNTEAFF	TGTGCCAGCAGTTCCCTCGGAACGGTGAACACTGAAGCTTTCTTT	NA	TRBJ1-1	TRBV6-5	NA
CASSPLQGAYNEQFF	TGTGCCAGCAGCCCGCTTCAGGGAGCCTACAATGAGCAGTTCTTC	NA	TRBJ2-1	TRBV14	NA
CASRQGWGVADTQYF	TGTGCCAGCAGGCAAGGGTGGGGGGTGGCAGATACGCAGTATTTT	NA	TRBJ2-3	TRBV27	NA
CASSFAPGLAESPDTYEQYF	TGTGCCAGCAGTTTCGCTCCCGGACTAGCGGAATCACCCGATACCTACGAGCAGTACTTC	TRBD2	TRBJ2-7	TRBV28	few
CAWGGGGGNQPQHF	TGTGCCTGGGGGGGCGGCGGGGGCAATCAGCCCCAGCATTTT	NA	TRBJ1-5	TRBV30	once
CASSLGGQPQHF	TGTGCCAGCAGTTTAGGTGGGCAGCCCCAGCATTTT	NA	TRBJ1-5	TRBV12-3/TRBV12-4	NA
CASSDHPWAADTQYF	TGTGCCAGCAGCGACCACCCGTGGGCGGCAGATACGCAGTATTTT	NA	TRBJ2-3	TRBV7-8	NA
CASTMSGGRSSYEQYF	TGTGCCAGCACAATGTCTGGCGGGAGAAGTTCCTACGAGCAGTACTTC	TRBD2	TRBJ2-7	TRBV3-1/TRBV3-2	few